The entry below describes one T cell receptor beta chain. The data stem from a study of cytomegalovirus exposure and HLA in healthy donors. The V gene lost 1 base and the J gene lost 3 bases, with 9 bases spanning the gap. Germline loops: CDR1 PRHDT, CDR2 FYEKMQ (reference sequence). This CDR3 spans 14 amino acids. Primers included in the PCR were 60 Vbeta and 13 Jbeta primers. TCRdb's table, derived via immunoSEQ multiplex PCR, lists solely in-frame clones and lacks some. The data hold roughly 130,000 clones, with about 73% observed a single time. V usage is TRBV13 and J usage is TRBJ2-5; possibly TRBD2 for D (6 bases). Sequenced: PBMCs. The TCR sequence derives from a woman aged 40 to 50 in good health and CMV-seropositive. The CDR3 region is CASSLERLEETQYF. The DNA for the CDR3 is TGTGCCAGCAGCTTAGAGAGACTAGAAGAGACCCAGTACTTC.